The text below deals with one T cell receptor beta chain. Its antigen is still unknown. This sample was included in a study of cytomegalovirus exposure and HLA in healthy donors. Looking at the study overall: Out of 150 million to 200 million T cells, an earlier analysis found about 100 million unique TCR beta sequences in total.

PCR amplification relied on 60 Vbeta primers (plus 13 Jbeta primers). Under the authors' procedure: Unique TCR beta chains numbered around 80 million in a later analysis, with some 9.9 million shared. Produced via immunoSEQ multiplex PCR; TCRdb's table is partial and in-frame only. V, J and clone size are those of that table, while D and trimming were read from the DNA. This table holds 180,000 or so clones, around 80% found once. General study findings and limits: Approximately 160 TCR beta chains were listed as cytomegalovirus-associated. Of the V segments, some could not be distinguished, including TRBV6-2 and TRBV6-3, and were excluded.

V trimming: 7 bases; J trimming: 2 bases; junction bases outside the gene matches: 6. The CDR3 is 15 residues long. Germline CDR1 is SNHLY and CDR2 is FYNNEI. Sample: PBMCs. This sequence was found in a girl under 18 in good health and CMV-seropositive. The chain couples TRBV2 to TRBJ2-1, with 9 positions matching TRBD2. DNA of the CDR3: TGTGCCAGCATTCCGGGACTAGCTCCCTACAATGAGCAGTTCTTC. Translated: CASIPGLAPYNEQFF.